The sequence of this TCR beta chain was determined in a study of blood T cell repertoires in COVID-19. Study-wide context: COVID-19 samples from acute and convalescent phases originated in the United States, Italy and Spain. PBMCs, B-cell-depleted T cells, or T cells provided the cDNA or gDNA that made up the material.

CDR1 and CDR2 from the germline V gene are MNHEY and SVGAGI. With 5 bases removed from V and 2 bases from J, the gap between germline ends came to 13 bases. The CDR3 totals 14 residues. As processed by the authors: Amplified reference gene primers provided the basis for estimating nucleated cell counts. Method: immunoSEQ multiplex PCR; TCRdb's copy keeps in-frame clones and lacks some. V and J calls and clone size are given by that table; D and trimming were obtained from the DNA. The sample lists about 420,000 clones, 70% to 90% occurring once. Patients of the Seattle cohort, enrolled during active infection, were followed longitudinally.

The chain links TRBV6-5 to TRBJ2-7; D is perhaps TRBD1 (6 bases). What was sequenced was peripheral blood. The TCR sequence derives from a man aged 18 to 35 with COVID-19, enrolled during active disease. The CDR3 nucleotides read TGTGCCAGCAGTACCGCGACAGGTACCTACGAGCAGTACTTC. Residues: CASSTATGTYEQYF.